A selection of T cell receptor beta chains follows, all from one sample in a study of blood T cell repertoires in COVID-19. This table comes from immunoSEQ multiplex PCR, and its TCRdb copy is limited to in-frame clones, with some not included. The sample lists around 300,000 clones, 70% to 90% occurring once. Sequences were obtained from peripheral blood. The source is a woman aged 30 to 39 with COVID-19, enrolled during active disease. The CDR3 runs from the conserved cysteine through the conserved F or W. D genes are given only for firm matches. The size entry is marked missing in some rows and otherwise reads once, few, many or a size class.

J gene: TRBJ2-2
clone size: -
V gene: TRBV10-3
D gene: TRBD1
CDR3 protein: CAISGQGNGELFF
CDR3 DNA: TGTGCCATCAGCGGACAGGGGAACGGGGAGCTGTTTTTT

J gene: TRBJ2-3
clone size: -
V gene: TRBV24-1
D gene: -
CDR3 protein: CATSDLDLAGSTQYF
CDR3 DNA: TGTGCCACCAGTGATTTGGACCTGGCCGGGAGCACGCAGTATTTT

J gene: TRBJ2-5
clone size: -
V gene: TRBV5-1
D gene: -
CDR3 protein: CASSLVYQETQYF
CDR3 DNA: TGCGCCAGCAGCTTGGTCTATCAAGAGACCCAGTACTTC

J gene: TRBJ2-3
clone size: -
V gene: TRBV28
D gene: -
CDR3 protein: CASSDTVTDTQYF
CDR3 DNA: TGTGCCAGCAGTGACACCGTCACAGATACGCAGTATTTT

J gene: TRBJ1-2
clone size: -
V gene: TRBV6-5
D gene: -
CDR3 protein: CASSLRSGLNYGYTF
CDR3 DNA: TGTGCCAGCAGTCTTAGATCGGGTTTAAACTATGGCTACACCTTC

J gene: TRBJ1-2
clone size: -
V gene: TRBV7-9
D gene: -
CDR3 protein: CASSLGEAGGYTF
CDR3 DNA: TGTGCCAGCAGCTTAGGAGAGGCGGGTGGCTACACCTTC

J gene: TRBJ2-7
clone size: -
V gene: TRBV15
D gene: TRBD2
CDR3 protein: CATSRDLAGGYEQYF
CDR3 DNA: TGTGCCACCAGCAGAGATCTAGCGGGGGGGTACGAGCAGTACTTC

J gene: TRBJ1-2
clone size: -
V gene: TRBV18
D gene: -
CDR3 protein: CASSSGEDFGYTF
CDR3 DNA: TGTGCCAGCTCTAGCGGGGAAGACTTTGGCTACACCTTC

J gene: TRBJ2-7
clone size: -
V gene: TRBV4-3
D gene: TRBD1
CDR3 protein: CASSQDYGTGFSYEQYF
CDR3 DNA: TGCGCCAGCAGCCAAGATTACGGGACAGGGTTTTCCTACGAGCAGTACTTC

J gene: TRBJ1-2
clone size: -
V gene: TRBV4-1
D gene: -
CDR3 protein: CASSQGGGLNYGYTF
CDR3 DNA: TGCGCCAGCAGCCAAGGTGGTGGGCTCAACTATGGCTACACCTTC

J gene: TRBJ1-2
clone size: -
V gene: TRBV11-3
D gene: TRBD1
CDR3 protein: CASTPGQGKLNGYGYTF
CDR3 DNA: TGTGCCAGCACCCCGGGACAGGGGAAATTGAATGGCTATGGCTACACCTTC

J gene: TRBJ2-7
clone size: -
V gene: TRBV30
D gene: -
CDR3 protein: CAWSAEDGENEQYF
CDR3 DNA: TGTGCCTGGAGTGCCGAGGACGGGGAAAACGAGCAGTACTTC

J gene: TRBJ1-2
clone size: -
V gene: TRBV11-3
D gene: TRBD1
CDR3 protein: CASSTPGQGAPNYGYTF
CDR3 DNA: TGTGCCAGCAGCACTCCGGGACAGGGGGCTCCTAACTATGGCTACACCTTC

J gene: TRBJ2-3
clone size: -
V gene: TRBV5-1
D gene: -
CDR3 protein: CASSLNGLPTDTQYF
CDR3 DNA: TGCGCCAGCAGCTTGAACGGACTGCCCACAGATACGCAGTATTTT

J gene: TRBJ1-5
clone size: -
V gene: TRBV20-1
D gene: -
CDR3 protein: CSASADSSNQPQHF
CDR3 DNA: TGCAGTGCTAGTGCGGACTCTAGCAATCAGCCCCAGCATTTT

J gene: TRBJ2-3
clone size: -
V gene: TRBV5-1
D gene: -
CDR3 protein: CASTLGGRGPADTQYF
CDR3 DNA: TGCGCCAGCACCCTTGGCGGGCGGGGGCCCGCGGATACGCAGTATTTT

J gene: TRBJ1-1
clone size: -
V gene: TRBV11-2
D gene: -
CDR3 protein: CASSLGGSLNTEAFF
CDR3 DNA: TGTGCCAGCAGCTTAGGTGGCAGTTTGAACACTGAAGCTTTCTTT

J gene: TRBJ2-5
clone size: once
V gene: TRBV5-4
D gene: TRBD2
CDR3 protein: CASTPRGVATLETQYF
CDR3 DNA: TGTGCCAGCACCCCCCGGGGGGTAGCAACATTAGAGACCCAGTACTTC

J gene: TRBJ2-5
clone size: -
V gene: TRBV6-2/TRBV6-3
D gene: TRBD2
CDR3 protein: CASSSGGDQETQYF
CDR3 DNA: TGTGCCAGCAGTTCGGGGGGGGACCAAGAGACCCAGTACTTC